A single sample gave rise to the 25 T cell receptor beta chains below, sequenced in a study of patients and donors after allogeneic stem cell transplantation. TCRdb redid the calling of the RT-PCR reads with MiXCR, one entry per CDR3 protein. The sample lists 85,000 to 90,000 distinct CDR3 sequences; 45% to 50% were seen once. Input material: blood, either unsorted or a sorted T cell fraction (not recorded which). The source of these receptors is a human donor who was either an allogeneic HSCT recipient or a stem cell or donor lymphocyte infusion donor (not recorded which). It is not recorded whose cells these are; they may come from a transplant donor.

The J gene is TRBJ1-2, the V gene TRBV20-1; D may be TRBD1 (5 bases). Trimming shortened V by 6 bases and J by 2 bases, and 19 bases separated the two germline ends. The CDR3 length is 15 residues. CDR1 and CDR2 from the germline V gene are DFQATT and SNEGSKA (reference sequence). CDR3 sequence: CSAKPARGGNYGYTF. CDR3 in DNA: TGCAGTGCGAAGCCTGCCCGTGGGGGGAACTATGGCTACACCTTC.

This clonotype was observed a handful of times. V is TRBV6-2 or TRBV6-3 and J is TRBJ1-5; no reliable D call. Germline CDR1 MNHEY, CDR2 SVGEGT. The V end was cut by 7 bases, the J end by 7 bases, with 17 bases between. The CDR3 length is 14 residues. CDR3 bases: TGTGCCAGCACTTCGCTAGCGGGGATCCAGCCCCAGCATTTT. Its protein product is CASTSLAGIQPQHF.

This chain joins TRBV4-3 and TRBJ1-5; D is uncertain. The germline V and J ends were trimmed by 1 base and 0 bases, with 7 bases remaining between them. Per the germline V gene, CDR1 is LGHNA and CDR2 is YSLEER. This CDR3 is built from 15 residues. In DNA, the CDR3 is TGCGCCAGCAGCCAAGGGTGGGATAGCAATCAGCCCCAGCATTTT. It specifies CASSQGWDSNQPQHF.

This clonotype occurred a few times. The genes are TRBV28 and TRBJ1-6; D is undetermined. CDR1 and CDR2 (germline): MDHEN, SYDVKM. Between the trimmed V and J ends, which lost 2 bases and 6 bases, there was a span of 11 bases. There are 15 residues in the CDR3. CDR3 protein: CASSLPSSSNSPLHF. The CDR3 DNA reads TGTGCCAGCAGTTTACCCTCCTCAAGTAATTCACCCCTCCACTTT.

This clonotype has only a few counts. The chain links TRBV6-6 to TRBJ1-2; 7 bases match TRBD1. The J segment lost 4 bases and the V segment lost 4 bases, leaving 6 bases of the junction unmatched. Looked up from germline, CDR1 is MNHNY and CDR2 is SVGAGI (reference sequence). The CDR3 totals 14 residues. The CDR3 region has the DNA TGTGCCAGCAGTTCCCCCCAGGGGGTCTATGGCTACACCTTC. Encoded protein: CASSSPQGVYGYTF.

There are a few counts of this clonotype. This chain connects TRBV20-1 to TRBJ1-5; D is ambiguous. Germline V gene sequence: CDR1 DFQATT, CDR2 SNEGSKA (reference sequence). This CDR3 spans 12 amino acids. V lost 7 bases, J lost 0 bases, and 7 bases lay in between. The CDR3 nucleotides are TGCAGTGGAGGGCGTAGCAATCAGCCCCAGCATTTT. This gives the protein CSGGRSNQPQHF.

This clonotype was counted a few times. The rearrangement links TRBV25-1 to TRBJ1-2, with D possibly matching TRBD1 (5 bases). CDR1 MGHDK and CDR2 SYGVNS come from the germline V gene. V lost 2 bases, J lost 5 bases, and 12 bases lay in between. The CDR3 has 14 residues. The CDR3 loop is CASSETGTGYGYTF. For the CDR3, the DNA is TGTGCCAGCAGTGAAACCGGGACGGGGTATGGCTACACCTTC.

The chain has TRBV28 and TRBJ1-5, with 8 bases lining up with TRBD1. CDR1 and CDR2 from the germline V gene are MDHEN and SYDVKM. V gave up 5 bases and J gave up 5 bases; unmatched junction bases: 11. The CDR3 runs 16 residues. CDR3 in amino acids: CASSPPDRGAYQPQHF. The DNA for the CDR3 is TGTGCCAGCAGTCCGCCCGACAGGGGTGCTTATCAGCCCCAGCATTTT.

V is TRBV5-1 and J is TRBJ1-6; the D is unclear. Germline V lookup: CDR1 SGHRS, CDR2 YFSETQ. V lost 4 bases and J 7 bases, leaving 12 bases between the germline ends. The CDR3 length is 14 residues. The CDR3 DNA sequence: TGCGCCAGCAGCCCCGAGTTTGGAAATTCACCCCTCCACTTT. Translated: CASSPEFGNSPLHF.

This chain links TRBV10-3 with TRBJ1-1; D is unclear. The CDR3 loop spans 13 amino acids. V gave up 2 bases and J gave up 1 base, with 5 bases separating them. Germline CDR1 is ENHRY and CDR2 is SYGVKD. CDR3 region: CAISEEENTEAFF. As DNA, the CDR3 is TGTGCCATCAGTGAGGAGGAGAACACTGAAGCTTTCTTT.

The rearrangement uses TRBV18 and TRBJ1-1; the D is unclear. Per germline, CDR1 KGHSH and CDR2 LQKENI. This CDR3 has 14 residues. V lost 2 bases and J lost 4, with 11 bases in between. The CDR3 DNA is TGTGCCAGCTCACCAGGAGCGTCCCCCACTGAAGCTTTCTTT. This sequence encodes CASSPGASPTEAFF.

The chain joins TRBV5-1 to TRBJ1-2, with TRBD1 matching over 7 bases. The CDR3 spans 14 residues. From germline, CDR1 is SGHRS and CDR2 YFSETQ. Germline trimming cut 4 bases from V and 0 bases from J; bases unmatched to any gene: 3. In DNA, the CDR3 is TGCGCCAGCAGCCCCGGGACAGCTAACTATGGCTACACCTTC. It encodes CASSPGTANYGYTF.

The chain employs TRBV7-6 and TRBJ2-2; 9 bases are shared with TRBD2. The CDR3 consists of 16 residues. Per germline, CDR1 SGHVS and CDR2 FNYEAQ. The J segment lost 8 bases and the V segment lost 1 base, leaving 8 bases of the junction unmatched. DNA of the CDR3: TGTGCCAGCAGCTTAGTTGGTAGCGGGAGTGGTGGGGAGCTGTTTTTT. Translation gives CASSLVGSGSGGELFF. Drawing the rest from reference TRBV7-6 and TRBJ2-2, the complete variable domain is GAGVSQSPRYKVTKRGQDVALRCDPISGHVSLYWYRQALGQGPEFLTYFNYEAQQDKSGLPNDRFSAERPEGSISTLTIQRTEQRDSAMYRCASSLVGSGSGGELFFGEGSRLTVL.

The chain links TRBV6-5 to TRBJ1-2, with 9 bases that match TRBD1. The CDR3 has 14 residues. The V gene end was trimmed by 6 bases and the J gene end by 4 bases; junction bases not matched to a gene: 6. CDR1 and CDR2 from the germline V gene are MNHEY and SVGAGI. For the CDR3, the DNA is TGTGCCAGCAGCCGGACAGGGGAGCCCTATGGCTACACCTTC. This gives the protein CASSRTGEPYGYTF.

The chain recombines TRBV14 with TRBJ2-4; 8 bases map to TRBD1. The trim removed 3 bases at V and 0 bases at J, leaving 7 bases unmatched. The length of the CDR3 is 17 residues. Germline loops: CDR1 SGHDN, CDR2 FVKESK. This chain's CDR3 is CASSHTTGAVAKNIQYF. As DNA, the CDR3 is TGTGCCAGCAGCCACACGACAGGGGCCGTAGCCAAAAACATTCAGTACTTC.

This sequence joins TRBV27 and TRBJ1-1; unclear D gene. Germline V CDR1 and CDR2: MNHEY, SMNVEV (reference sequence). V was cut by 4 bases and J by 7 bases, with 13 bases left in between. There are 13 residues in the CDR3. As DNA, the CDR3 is TGTGCCAGCAGTTCGACCGAGACCCTTGAAGCTTTCTTT. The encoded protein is CASSSTETLEAFF.

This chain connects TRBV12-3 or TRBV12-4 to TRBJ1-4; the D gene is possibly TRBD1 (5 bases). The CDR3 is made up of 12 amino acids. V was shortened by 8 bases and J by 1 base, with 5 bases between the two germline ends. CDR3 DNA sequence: TGTGCCAGCCAGGGAACTAATGAAAAACTGTTTTTT. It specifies CASQGTNEKLFF.

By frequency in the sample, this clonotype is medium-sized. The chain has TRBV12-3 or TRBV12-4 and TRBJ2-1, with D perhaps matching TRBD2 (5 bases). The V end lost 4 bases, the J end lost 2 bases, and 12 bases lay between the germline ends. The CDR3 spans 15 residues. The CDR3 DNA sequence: TGTGCCAGCAGTTATAGTGGGAGCCCCTACAATGAGCAGTTCTTC. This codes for CASSYSGSPYNEQFF.

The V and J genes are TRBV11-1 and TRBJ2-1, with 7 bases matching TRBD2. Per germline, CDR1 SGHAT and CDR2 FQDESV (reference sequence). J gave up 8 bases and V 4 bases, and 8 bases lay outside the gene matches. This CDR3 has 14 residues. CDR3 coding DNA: TGTGCCAGCAGCTCGACCCTCCGGGGGGATGAGCAGTTCTTC. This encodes CASSSTLRGDEQFF. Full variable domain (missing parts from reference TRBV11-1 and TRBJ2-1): EAEVAQSPRYKITEKSQAVAFWCDPISGHATLYWYRQILGQGPELLVQFQDESVVDDSQLPKDRFSAERLKGVDSTLKIQPAELGDSAMYLCASSSTLRGDEQFFGPGTRLTVL.

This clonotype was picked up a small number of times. CDR3 protein: CASSYRSTANTEAFF. The CDR3 DNA follows: TGTGCCAGCAGTTATAGATCGACAGCCAACACTGAAGCTTTCTTT. This rearrangement joins TRBV6-2 or TRBV6-3 to TRBJ1-1; D might be TRBD1 (5 bases). The CDR3 contains 15 residues. Germline loops: CDR1 MNHEY, CDR2 SVGEGT. V lost 3 bases and J lost 2, with 13 bases in between.

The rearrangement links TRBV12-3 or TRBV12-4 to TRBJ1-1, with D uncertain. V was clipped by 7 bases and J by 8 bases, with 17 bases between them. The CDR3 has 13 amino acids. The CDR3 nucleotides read TGTGCCAGCACCTTCCGCCGCGCTCGGGAAGCTTTCTTT. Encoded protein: CASTFRRAREAFF.

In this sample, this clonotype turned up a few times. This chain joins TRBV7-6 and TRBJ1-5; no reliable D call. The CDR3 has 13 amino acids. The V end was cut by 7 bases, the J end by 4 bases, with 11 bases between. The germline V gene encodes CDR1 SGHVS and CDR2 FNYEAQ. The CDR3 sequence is CASTSDGNQPQHF. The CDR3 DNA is TGTGCCAGCACCTCGGACGGAAATCAGCCCCAGCATTTT.

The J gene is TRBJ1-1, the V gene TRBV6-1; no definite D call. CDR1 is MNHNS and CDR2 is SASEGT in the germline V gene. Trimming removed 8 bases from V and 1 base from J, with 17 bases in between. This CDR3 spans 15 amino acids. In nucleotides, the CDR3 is TGTGCCAGCCGACAAGACTCTTACACGAACACTGAAGCTTTCTTT. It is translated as CASRQDSYTNTEAFF.

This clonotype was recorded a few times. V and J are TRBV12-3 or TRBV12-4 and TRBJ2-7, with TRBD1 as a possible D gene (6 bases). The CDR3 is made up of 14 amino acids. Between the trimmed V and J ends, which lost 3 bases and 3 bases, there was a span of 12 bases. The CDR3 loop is CASSLTGGNYEQYF. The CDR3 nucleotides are TGTGCCAGCAGTTTGACAGGAGGAAACTACGAGCAGTACTTC.

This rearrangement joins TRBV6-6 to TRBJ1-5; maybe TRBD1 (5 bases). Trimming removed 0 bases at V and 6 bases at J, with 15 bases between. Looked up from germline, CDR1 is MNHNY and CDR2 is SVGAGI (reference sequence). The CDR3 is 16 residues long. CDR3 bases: TGTGCCAGCAGTTACTCGATGTGGGGGGGAAGTCAGCCCCAGCATTTT. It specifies CASSYSMWGGSQPQHF.